Sequencing of this T cell receptor beta chain was carried out in a study of PD-1 blockade in classical Hodgkin lymphoma. The time point is: cycle 4 day 1 (C4D1), after 6 weeks of nivolumab. In every patient, relapse followed autologous stem cell transplantation, while exposure to brentuximab vedotin differed. Thawed PBMCs yielded CD4+ T cells through magnetic negative selection. This clone was seen a handful of times. The CDR3 spans 12 residues. V was cut by 6 bases and J by 0 bases, with 5 bases left in between. Germline CDR1 MDHEN, CDR2 SYDVKM. Repertoires were generated with immunoSEQ multiplex PCR, while TCRdb's copy carries only in-frame clones and drops some. The sample has tens of thousands of clones; around four fifths are singletons.

V gene TRBV28 combines with J gene TRBJ1-2; the D is unclear. This receptor was identified in a human donor with classical Hodgkin lymphoma. The sequencing here drew on CD4+ T cells from blood, taken before the fourth cycle of nivolumab. Written as DNA, the CDR3 is TGTGCCAGCAGACCCACTAACTATGGCTACACCTTC. It codes for CASRPTNYGYTF.